Sequencing of this TCR beta chain was carried out in a study of neurological immune-mediated disorders. A single record per CDR3 protein comes from TCRdb applying MiXCR to the 5' RACE reads. The table records around 40,000 distinct CDR3 sequences, 6% to 7.5% of them present only once. Trimming removed 0 bases from V and 7 bases from J, with 7 bases in between. The V gene's germline CDR1 is SGHDT and CDR2 YYEEEE. The CDR3 is 12 amino acids. This clonotype was recorded many times. Its antigen is unknown. As healthy controls, volunteers from a blood bank in Maryland, USA, were used. The sorted libraries were prepared using about 1 million CD4+ or CD8+ T cells that had themselves been sorted. Study results and caveats: Private repertoires in all groups were suggested by the absence of shared CDR3 amino acid sequences among expanded clones across subjects.

The sequence was collected from a man aged 45 to 65 in good health. V gene TRBV5-6 combines with J gene TRBJ2-5; D possibly uses TRBD1 or TRBD2 (6 bases each). The sequenced sample was CD4+ T cells from blood. This CDR3 is CASSLGGATQYF. DNA for the CDR3: TGTGCCAGCAGCTTGGGGGGGGCGACCCAGTACTTC.